One and the same sample provided the 24 T cell receptor beta chains below, sequenced in a study of blood T cell repertoires in COVID-19. TCRdb's table, derived via immunoSEQ multiplex PCR, lists solely in-frame clones and lacks some. The sample contains about 110,000 clones, roughly 82% of which appear only once. Sequencing input: peripheral blood. Receptor source: a woman aged 60 to 75 with acute or convalescent COVID-19.

This sequence joins TRBV19 and TRBJ1-2, with 9 bases identical to TRBD1. Germline loops: CDR1 LNHDA, CDR2 SQIVND (reference sequence). V shed 5 bases, J shed 7 bases, and the junction held 11 bases outside the gene matches. The CDR3 has 15 residues. In DNA form, the CDR3 reads TGTGCCAGTAGTTTTTTTACAGGGGGCAGTGGTGGCTACACCTTC. Its translation: CASSFFTGGSGGYTF.

The CDR3 reads CASSRDSQRETQYF. The CDR3 DNA follows: TGTGCCAGCTCACGGGACAGCCAGAGGGAGACCCAGTACTTC. This chain links TRBV18 with TRBJ2-5, with TRBD1 identical over 7 bases. Trimming cost V 4 bases and J 5 bases; bases outside gene matches: 7. CDR3 length: 14 amino acids. Germline loops: CDR1 KGHSH, CDR2 LQKENI.

The CDR3, as DNA: TGCGCCAGCAGCCAAGATTGGGGACAAGAGCAGTTCTTC. Protein: CASSQDWGQEQFF. The chain has TRBV4-3 and TRBJ2-1, with D maybe TRBD1 (6 bases). The ends were cut back, 0 bases at V and 10 bases at J, with 10 bases in the middle. CDR3 length: 13 amino acids. Germline values: CDR1 LGHNA, CDR2 YSLEER.

Only a few counts were recorded for this clone. The V call is TRBV30, the J call TRBJ2-1; D ambiguous. Trimming pared 6 bases from V and 2 bases from J, leaving 8 bases between. Germline assignment: CDR1 GTSNPN and CDR2 SVGIG (reference sequence). CDR3 length equals 12 residues. The CDR3 nucleotides are TGTGCCTGCACGAGTACCTACAATGAGCAGTTCTTC. Its translation: CACTSTYNEQFF.

This rearrangement joins TRBV10-3 to TRBJ1-3; TRBD1 matches at 7 bases. CDR3 length equals 14 residues. The V gene's germline CDR1 is ENHRY and CDR2 SYGVKD. After removal of 10 bases from V and 0 bases from J, the junction contained 6 bases not matched to a gene. CDR3 sequence reads: CATGRDSSGNTIYF. The CDR3 DNA reads as TGTGCCACCGGAAGGGACAGCTCTGGAAACACCATATATTTT.

V usage is TRBV10-3 and J usage is TRBJ2-7, with 8 bases identical to TRBD2. Trimming at V came to 8 bases and at J to 0 bases, leaving 9 bases not matched to a gene. The CDR3 has 15 residues. In germline, CDR1 is ENHRY, CDR2 SYGVKD. This CDR3 reads CAIPGGGGSSYEQYF. The CDR3 nucleotides read TGTGCCATCCCCGGGGGGGGCGGGTCCTCCTACGAGCAGTACTTC.

This clone was detected a few times. The CDR3 nucleotides read TGTGCCAGCAGTGCAAGGGGCTCAGTCATCTACTCCTACGAGCAGTACTTC. Its translation is CASSARGSVIYSYEQYF. J is TRBJ2-7 and V is TRBV6-1; weak D call: TRBD1 (5 bases). The CDR3 covers 17 residues. V lost 4 bases and J 0 bases, leaving 19 bases between the germline ends. CDR1 MNHNS and CDR2 SASEGT come from the germline V gene.

The chain is built from TRBV19 and TRBJ1-5; tentatively, D is TRBD1 (6 bases). Germline V gene lookup returns CDR1 LNHDA and CDR2 SQIVND (reference sequence). The CDR3 runs to 14 residues. Between the trimmed V and J ends, which lost 5 bases and 4 bases, there was a span of 12 bases. CDR3 residues: CASSWQGPNQPQHF. The CDR3 DNA sequence: TGTGCCAGTAGTTGGCAGGGGCCGAATCAGCCCCAGCATTTT.

This chain joins TRBV28 and TRBJ1-5, with 8 nucleotides matching TRBD1. Looked up from germline, CDR1 is MDHEN and CDR2 is SYDVKM. The CDR3 is 16 residues long. Losses at the gene ends were 10 bases for V and 5 bases for J; bases not matched to a gene: 16. The CDR3 DNA reads as TGTGCCACCGTCCCCCCCACCACAGGGGGGTATCAGCCCCAGCATTTT. Its translation is CATVPPTTGGYQPQHF.

The CDR3 protein is CASSQAGGRSPLHF. The CDR3 bases are TGTGCCAGCAGCCAAGCGGGGGGGCGTTCACCCCTCCACTTT. The chain carries TRBV3-1 (or the pseudogene TRBV3-2) and TRBJ1-6; maybe TRBD1 (6 bases). This CDR3 is 14 amino acids long. Germline CDR1 and CDR2: LGHDT and YNNKEL (reference sequence). V lost 1 base and J 9 bases, leaving 10 bases between the germline ends.

The DNA of the CDR3 is TGTGCCAGTAACAAAGGGGGGGCCCCCAATCAGCCCCAGCATTTT. This codes for CASNKGGAPNQPQHF. V gene TRBV19 combines with J gene TRBJ1-5, with D possibly matching TRBD1 (6 bases). The CDR3 contains 15 residues. V lost 7 bases and J 3 bases, leaving 16 bases between the germline ends. The germline V gene has CDR1 LNHDA and CDR2 SQIVND (reference sequence).

V usage is TRBV7-3 and J usage is TRBJ2-1; TRBD2 aligns across 11 bases. Unmatched junction bases numbered 8, after V lost 2 bases and J lost 2 bases. This CDR3 contains 18 residues. Germline V gene lookup returns CDR1 SGHTA and CDR2 FQGTGA. The CDR3 sequence: CASSLAPLTSGAYNEQFF. CDR3 DNA: TGTGCCAGCAGCTTAGCCCCCCTGACTAGCGGGGCCTACAATGAGCAGTTCTTC.

This clone was observed a handful of times. V and J are TRBV6-5 and TRBJ1-2; 8 bases are a match to TRBD1. Germline V gene lookup returns CDR1 MNHEY and CDR2 SVGAGI. CDR3 length: 16 amino acids. J gave up 3 bases and V 3 bases, and 9 bases lay outside the gene matches. CDR3: CASSYSAGGADYGYTF. The CDR3 bases are TGTGCCAGCAGTTATTCCGCAGGGGGCGCGGACTATGGCTACACCTTC.

The gene calls are TRBV10-2 and TRBJ2-2; 11 nucleotides align to TRBD2. J was trimmed by 0 bases and V by 10 bases; bases with no gene match: 10. The CDR3 loop spans 17 amino acids. CDR1 WSHSY and CDR2 SAAADI come from the germline V gene. The CDR3 spells CATGGTSGSSNTGELFF. For the CDR3, the DNA is TGCGCCACAGGCGGGACTAGCGGAAGTTCGAACACCGGGGAGCTGTTTTTT.

J is TRBJ1-6 and V is TRBV4-2; weak D call: TRBD1 (6 bases). CDR1 is LGHNA and CDR2 is YNFKEQ in the germline V gene. The ends were cut back, 2 bases at V and 7 bases at J, with 15 bases in the middle. The CDR3 is 16 residues long. The CDR3 coding sequence is TGTGCCAGCAGCCAACTATCAGGGGTGCGGAATTCACCCCTCCACTTT. This translates into CASSQLSGVRNSPLHF.

V gene TRBV5-1 combines with J gene TRBJ2-3, with 8 nucleotides matching TRBD1. The V gene's germline CDR1 is SGHRS and CDR2 YFSETQ. V was pared by 7 bases and J by 1 base, with 5 bases of the junction left unmatched. CDR3 length: 14 amino acids. CDR3 sequence: CASETGGGTDTQYF. The CDR3 nucleotides are TGCGCCAGCGAAACAGGGGGTGGCACAGATACGCAGTATTTT.

The V and J genes are TRBV30 and TRBJ2-2; D might be TRBD2 (5 bases). The CDR3 covers 12 residues. CDR1 GTSNPN and CDR2 SVGIG come from the germline V gene (reference sequence). CDR3 sequence: CAGGLGTGELFF. As DNA, the CDR3 is TGTGCTGGCGGGTTGGGGACCGGGGAGCTGTTTTTT.

The CDR3 is CASSPHLAGIIYEQYF. CDR3 in DNA: TGTGCCAGCTCACCACATCTAGCGGGGATAATCTACGAGCAGTACTTC. The chain combines TRBV18 with TRBJ2-7; 9 nucleotides line up with TRBD2. CDR3 length: 16 amino acids. The ends lost 1 base at V and 3 bases at J; junction bases unmatched: 7. CDR1 is KGHSH, CDR2 LQKENI, per germline. The whole variable domain, filled in from reference TRBV18 and TRBJ2-7, reads NAGVMQNPRHLVRRRGQEARLRCSPMKGHSHVYWYRQLPEEGLKFMVYLQKENIIDESGMPKERFSAEFPKEGPSILRIQQVVRGDSAAYFCASSPHLAGIIYEQYFGPGTRLTVT.

V usage is TRBV11-2 and J usage is TRBJ2-5; D is possibly TRBD1 (5 bases). This CDR3 is built from 15 residues. V lost 3 bases and J lost 0, with 11 bases in between. The V gene's germline CDR1 is SGHAT and CDR2 FQNNGV. CDR3 bases: TGTGCCAGCAGCTTCGGCCAGGGAAACCAAGAGACCCAGTACTTC. Amino acid sequence: CASSFGQGNQETQYF.

This sequence joins TRBV5-1 and TRBJ1-1; D is undetermined. Germline V CDR1 and CDR2: SGHRS, YFSETQ. The CDR3 runs 16 residues. Trimming cost V 3 bases and J 0 bases, with 15 bases left between them. The CDR3 DNA follows: TGCGCCAGCAGCTCCAAAGCACAGCTGATGAACACTGAAGCTTTCTTT. This codes for CASSSKAQLMNTEAFF.

V is TRBV7-9 and J is TRBJ1-1; TRBD1 matches at 9 bases. This CDR3 spans 15 amino acids. The germline V gene has CDR1 SEHNR and CDR2 FQNEAQ (reference sequence). V shed 1 base, J shed 7 bases, and the junction held 7 bases outside the gene matches. CDR3 sequence: CASSLGGTGIDEAFF. DNA of the CDR3: TGTGCCAGCAGCTTAGGAGGGACAGGGATCGATGAAGCTTTCTTT. Full variable domain (remainder filled in from reference TRBV7-9 and TRBJ1-1): DTGVSQNPRHKITKRGQNVTFRCDPISEHNRLYWYRQTLGQGPEFLTYFQNEAQLEKSRLLSDRFSAERPKGSFSTLEIQRTEQGDSAMYLCASSLGGTGIDEAFFGQGTRLTVV.

V gene TRBV7-6 combines with J gene TRBJ2-5; 7 bases match TRBD2. V gave up 2 bases and J gave up 2 bases; unmatched junction bases: 5. Per germline, CDR1 SGHVS and CDR2 FNYEAQ. This CDR3 spans 15 amino acids. The CDR3 DNA sequence: TGTGCCAGCAGCTTAAGGGGAGCGGGGCAAGAGACCCAGTACTTC. Translating it yields CASSLRGAGQETQYF.

The DNA for the CDR3 is TGTGCCGGGCGGGGGGGCGGCACAGATACGCAGTATTTT. It specifies CAGRGGGTDTQYF. V and J are TRBV2 and TRBJ2-3; 9 bases map to TRBD2. CDR3 length: 13 residues. V gave up 11 bases and J gave up 1 base; unmatched junction bases: 4. Germline-derived CDR1 and CDR2 are SNHLY and FYNNEI.

The chain couples TRBV7-8 to TRBJ1-4; 7 bases align to TRBD1. The germline V gene encodes CDR1 SGHVS and CDR2 FQNEAQ. V was pared by 7 bases and J by 1 base, with 12 bases of the junction left unmatched. The CDR3 contains 17 residues. As DNA, the CDR3 is TGTGCCAGCATGGGACAGAGCTCGTTGGAAACTAATGAAAAACTGTTTTTT. Its protein is CASMGQSSLETNEKLFF.